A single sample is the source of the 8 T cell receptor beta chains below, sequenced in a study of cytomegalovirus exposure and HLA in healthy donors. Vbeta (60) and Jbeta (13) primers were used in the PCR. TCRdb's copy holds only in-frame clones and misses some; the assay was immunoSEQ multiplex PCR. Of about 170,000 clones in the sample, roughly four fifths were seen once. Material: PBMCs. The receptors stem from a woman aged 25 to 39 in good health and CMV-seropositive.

CDR3: CASSRKNQGARVYTEAFF. CDR3 DNA: TGTGCCAGCAGCCGAAAAAACCAGGGGGCTAGAGTCTACACTGAAGCTTTCTTT. V usage is TRBV7-8 and J usage is TRBJ1-1, with 8 positions matching TRBD1. The CDR3 has 18 amino acids. The germline gives CDR1 SGHVS, CDR2 FQNEAQ. V was pared by 5 bases and J by 3 bases, with 17 bases of the junction left unmatched.

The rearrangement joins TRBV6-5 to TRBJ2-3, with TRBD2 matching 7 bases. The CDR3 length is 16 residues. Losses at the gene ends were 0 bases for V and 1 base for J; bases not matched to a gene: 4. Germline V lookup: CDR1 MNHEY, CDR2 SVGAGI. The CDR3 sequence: CASSYSPSGGTDTQYF. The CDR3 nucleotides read TGTGCCAGCAGTTACTCGCCCAGCGGGGGCACAGATACGCAGTATTTT.

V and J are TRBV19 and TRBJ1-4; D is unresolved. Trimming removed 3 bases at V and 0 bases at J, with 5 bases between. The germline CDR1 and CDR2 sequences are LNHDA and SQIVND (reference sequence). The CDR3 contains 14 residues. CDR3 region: CASSMTTTNEKLFF. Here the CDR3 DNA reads TGTGCCAGTAGTATGACAACAACTAATGAAAAACTGTTTTTT.

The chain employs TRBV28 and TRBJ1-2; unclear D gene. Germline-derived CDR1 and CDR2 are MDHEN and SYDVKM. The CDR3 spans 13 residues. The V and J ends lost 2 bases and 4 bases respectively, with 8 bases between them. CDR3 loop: CASSLAFRYGYTF. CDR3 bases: TGTGCCAGCAGTTTAGCGTTTCGCTATGGCTACACCTTC.

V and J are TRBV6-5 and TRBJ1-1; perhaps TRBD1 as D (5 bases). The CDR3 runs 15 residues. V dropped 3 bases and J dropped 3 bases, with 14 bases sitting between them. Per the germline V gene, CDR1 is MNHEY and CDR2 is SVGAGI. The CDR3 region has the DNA TGTGCCAGCAGTTATAGCGGGGCACGGCACACTGAAGCTTTCTTT. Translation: CASSYSGARHTEAFF.

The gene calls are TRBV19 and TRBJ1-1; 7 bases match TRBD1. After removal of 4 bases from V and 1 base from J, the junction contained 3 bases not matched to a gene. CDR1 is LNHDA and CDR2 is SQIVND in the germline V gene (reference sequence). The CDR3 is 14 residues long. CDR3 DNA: TGTGCCAGTAGTAGGGGACAGCCGAACACTGAAGCTTTCTTT. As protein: CASSRGQPNTEAFF.

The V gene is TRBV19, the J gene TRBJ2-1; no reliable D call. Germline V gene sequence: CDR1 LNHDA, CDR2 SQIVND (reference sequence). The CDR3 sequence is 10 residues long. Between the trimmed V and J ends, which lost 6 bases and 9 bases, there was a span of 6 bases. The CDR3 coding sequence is TGTGCCAGTAGGCTAGGTGAGCAGTTCTTC. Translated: CASRLGEQFF.

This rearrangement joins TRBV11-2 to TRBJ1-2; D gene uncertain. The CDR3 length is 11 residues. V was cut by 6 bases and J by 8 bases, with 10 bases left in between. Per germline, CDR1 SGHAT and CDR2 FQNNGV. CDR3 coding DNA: TGTGCCAGCAGGAGGGTGGGGGGCTACACCTTC. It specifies CASRRVGGYTF.